This T cell receptor beta chain was sequenced in a study of PD-1 blockade in mismatch repair-deficient tumors. The CDR3 length is 15 residues. Germline V lookup: CDR1 SGHNT, CDR2 YYREEE (reference sequence). J was trimmed by 4 bases and V by 3 bases; bases with no gene match: 9. Profiling relied on immunoSEQ multiplex PCR, and the TCRdb table lists in-frame clones only, not all of them. This table has some 120,000 clones, about 88% appearing once. The chain carries TRBV5-4 and TRBJ2-7; 8 nucleotides agree with TRBD1. This clonotype originated in an adult with mismatch repair-deficient cancer. Source: peripheral blood, taken 44 weeks after starting pembrolizumab. DNA for the CDR3: TGTGCCAGCAGCTGGTCAGGGGGCGCTGGATACGAGCAGTACTTC. It encodes CASSWSGGAGYEQYF.